This TCR beta chain was captured in a study of blood T cell repertoires in COVID-19. Some clones are missing from TCRdb's copy, which holds only in-frame ones; the method was immunoSEQ multiplex PCR. The table has 440,000 or so clones, 89% seen once. V lost 3 bases, J lost 5 bases, and 4 bases stayed unmatched. The CDR3 has 14 amino acids. The germline CDR1 and CDR2 sequences are SGHRS and YFSETQ. This receptor was taken from a woman in her forties with COVID-19, enrolled during active disease. This chain connects TRBV5-1 to TRBJ1-5, with 8 bases aligning to TRBD1. The sequenced material came from peripheral blood. Here the CDR3 DNA reads TGCGCCAGCAGCTCGGGACAGGTCGATCAGCCCCAGCATTTT. As protein: CASSSGQVDQPQHF.